A selection of T cell receptor beta chains follows, all from one sample in a study of blood T cell repertoires in COVID-19. This table comes from immunoSEQ multiplex PCR, and its TCRdb copy is limited to in-frame clones, with some not included. The top ten hold about 3.3% of the sample, which has about 240,000 clones, about 86% seen once. The sample comprised PBMCs or T cells enriched from blood (not recorded which). Receptors originate from a woman in her thirties or forties with acute COVID-19. Each CDR3 is given with its conserved first and last residue. Each record gives: clone size, D gene, V gene, J gene, CDR3 protein, CDR3 DNA. A D gene is named only where the DNA matches it firmly. Some rows have no size entry. The others give once, few or many, or a class for an expanded clone.

NA	TRBD2	TRBV6-5	TRBJ2-7	CASSYGGLAGVPEQYF	TGTGCCAGCAGTTACGGGGGGCTAGCGGGAGTACCCGAGCAGTACTTC
NA	TRBD1	TRBV7-2	TRBJ2-7	CASSTKTGQYEQYF	TGTGCCAGCAGCACAAAGACAGGGCAATACGAGCAGTACTTC
few	TRBD1	TRBV18	TRBJ1-1	CASTGTGGGTEAFF	TGTGCCAGCACCGGGACAGGGGGCGGGACTGAAGCTTTCTTT
NA	TRBD1	TRBV5-4	TRBJ1-1	CASSLGRGYTEAFF	TGTGCCAGCAGCTTGGGCAGGGGGTACACTGAAGCTTTCTTT
NA	TRBD2	TRBV7-9	TRBJ2-1	CASSRREAGGYNEQFF	TGTGCCAGCAGCCGGCGGGAGGCGGGAGGATACAATGAGCAGTTCTTC
NA	TRBD1	TRBV6-5	TRBJ2-3	CASTTQQGATDTQYF	TGTGCCAGCACTACACAACAGGGGGCGACAGATACGCAGTATTTT
NA	NA	TRBV5-1	TRBJ2-2	CASSTEGYTGELFF	TGCGCCAGCAGTACCGAGGGCTACACCGGGGAGCTGTTTTTT
NA	TRBD2	TRBV7-3	TRBJ2-1	CASSQASGRAGSYNEQFF	TGTGCCAGCAGCCAGGCTAGCGGGAGGGCCGGGTCCTACAATGAGCAGTTCTTC
NA	NA	TRBV11-3	TRBJ2-7	CASSVGKQDHRAEQYF	TGTGCCAGCAGCGTTGGCAAACAGGACCATCGGGCCGAGCAGTACTTC
NA	NA	TRBV20-1	TRBJ2-1	CSAREGDEQFF	TGCAGTGCTAGAGAAGGGGATGAGCAGTTCTTC
NA	NA	TRBV21-1	TRBJ1-2	CASSSGTGGVLFYGYTF	TGTGCCAGCAGCTCAGGGACAGGGGGGGTTTTATTCTATGGCTACACCTTC
few	NA	TRBV4-1	TRBJ1-5	CASSPDAGGNQPQHF	TGCGCCAGCAGCCCAGACGCAGGGGGCAATCAGCCCCAGCATTTT
NA	NA	TRBV3-1/TRBV3-2	TRBJ1-2	CASSQRGSSGYTF	TGTGCCAGCAGCCAGCGGGGCTCGAGTGGCTACACCTTC
NA	TRBD1	TRBV9	TRBJ1-2	CASSPGQGTYGYTF	TGTGCCAGCAGCCCCGGACAGGGAACCTATGGCTACACCTTC
NA	NA	TRBV3-1/TRBV3-2	TRBJ1-2	CASSQELGLGGTNYGYTF	TGTGCCAGCAGCCAAGAGCTGGGGCTGGGAGGGACTAACTATGGCTACACCTTC
NA	NA	TRBV5-1	TRBJ2-1	CASSEPQDNEQFF	TGCGCCAGCAGCGAACCCCAGGACAATGAGCAGTTCTTC
NA	TRBD1	TRBV15	TRBJ1-6	CATTADRASSPLHF	TGTGCCACCACTGCGGACAGGGCAAGTTCACCCCTCCACTTT
NA	NA	TRBV7-8	TRBJ2-7	CASSLVSGEYEQYF	TGTGCCAGCAGCTTAGTTAGTGGGGAGTACGAGCAGTACTTC
NA	TRBD1	TRBV18	TRBJ1-2	CASLGTGYGYTF	TGTGCCAGCCTCGGGACAGGCTATGGCTACACCTTC
NA	NA	TRBV7-2	TRBJ1-6	CASSLAASYSPLHF	TGTGCCAGCAGCTTAGCGGCCTCGTATTCACCCCTCCACTTT
once	NA	TRBV10-3	TRBJ1-2	CAISRDTLPGYTF	TGTGCCATCAGCCGGGACACCCTACCCGGCTACACCTTC
NA	NA	TRBV5-1	TRBJ2-1	CASSGGGLHEQFF	TGCGCCAGCAGCGGGGGAGGACTCCATGAGCAGTTCTTC
NA	TRBD1	TRBV29-1	TRBJ2-7	CSVVWGQRNSYEQYF	TGCAGCGTTGTGTGGGGACAGCGGAACTCCTACGAGCAGTACTTC
NA	TRBD2	TRBV3-1/TRBV3-2	TRBJ2-1	CASSQDPSGTISRNEQFF	TGTGCCAGCAGCCAAGATCCTAGCGGAACGATCAGTCGGAATGAGCAGTTCTTC
NA	NA	TRBV14	TRBJ2-1	CASSQGPGSNEQFF	TGTGCCAGCAGCCAAGGGCCGGGAAGTAATGAGCAGTTCTTC
NA	NA	TRBV6-6	TRBJ2-5	CASRPVSGTGETQYF	TGTGCCAGCAGGCCCGTTAGCGGAACGGGGGAGACCCAGTACTTC
once	TRBD1	TRBV2	TRBJ1-5	CASRKRGQLNQPQHF	TGTGCCAGCAGAAAAAGGGGGCAGCTTAATCAGCCCCAGCATTTT
NA	NA	TRBV27	TRBJ2-2	CASSSGRTGELFF	TGTGCCAGCAGTTCCGGTCGGACCGGGGAGCTGTTTTTT
NA	TRBD2	TRBV19	TRBJ2-1	CASSGLAGNNEQFF	TGTGCCAGTAGCGGACTAGCGGGAAACAATGAGCAGTTCTTC
NA	TRBD2	TRBV10-1	TRBJ2-1	CASSEGLAGPLGEQFF	TGCGCCAGCAGTGAGGGACTAGCGGGACCATTAGGTGAGCAGTTCTTC
NA	TRBD1	TRBV27	TRBJ2-7	CASSWTGQAYEQYF	TGTGCCAGCAGTTGGACGGGACAGGCCTACGAGCAGTACTTC
NA	TRBD1	TRBV5-1	TRBJ1-6	CASSPQDRTNSPLHF	TGCGCCAGCAGCCCCCAGGACAGGACGAATTCACCCCTCCACTTT
NA	NA	TRBV5-1	TRBJ2-2	CASSSQFGELFF	TGCGCCAGCAGCTCCCAATTTGGGGAGCTGTTTTTT
NA	NA	TRBV2	TRBJ2-5	CASRASPLQETQYF	TGTGCCAGCCGGGCTAGCCCTCTCCAAGAGACCCAGTACTTC
NA	TRBD2	TRBV11-3	TRBJ2-2	CASSLGTRGTGELFF	TGTGCCAGCAGCTTAGGGACTAGGGGAACCGGGGAGCTGTTTTTT
NA	NA	TRBV6-5	TRBJ2-7	CASSYGGSEQYF	TGTGCCAGCAGTTACGGAGGGAGCGAGCAGTACTTC
once	NA	TRBV2	TRBJ1-6	CASSVFQGKDSPLHF	TGTGCCAGCAGTGTCTTTCAGGGGAAGGATTCACCCCTCCACTTT
NA	NA	TRBV29-1	TRBJ1-1	CSVEDLTEAFF	TGCAGCGTTGAAGATCTTACTGAAGCTTTCTTT
NA	NA	TRBV2	TRBJ2-7	CASSEMEAVYEQYF	TGTGCCAGCAGTGAAATGGAGGCAGTCTACGAGCAGTACTTC
NA	TRBD1	TRBV27	TRBJ2-7	CASSLRTGESYEQYF	TGTGCCAGCAGTTTGAGGACAGGGGAATCCTACGAGCAGTACTTC
NA	NA	TRBV2	TRBJ1-1	CASSDWGGNTEAFF	TGTGCCAGCAGTGACTGGGGAGGGAACACTGAAGCTTTCTTT
NA	TRBD2	TRBV7-2	TRBJ2-7	CASSWTSGSSYEQYF	TGTGCCAGCAGTTGGACTAGCGGAAGCTCCTACGAGCAGTACTTC
NA	TRBD2	TRBV11-3	TRBJ2-1	CASSLASGHNNEQFF	TGTGCCAGCAGCTTAGCTAGCGGACATAACAATGAGCAGTTCTTC
NA	NA	TRBV24-1	TRBJ1-1	CATSSSGTTEAFF	TGTGCCACCAGTTCGTCAGGTACTACTGAAGCTTTCTTT
NA	NA	TRBV2	TRBJ2-1	CASSLLAYGYDEQFF	TGTGCCAGCAGTCTTCTAGCATACGGGTACGATGAGCAGTTCTTC
NA	TRBD2	TRBV19	TRBJ2-7	CASSFRLASSYEQYF	TGTGCCAGTAGTTTCAGACTAGCCAGCTCCTACGAGCAGTACTTC
NA	TRBD2	TRBV4-1	TRBJ2-1	CASSQELPTSGSRDEQFF	TGCGCCAGCAGCCAAGAGCTTCCGACTAGCGGGAGTCGGGATGAGCAGTTCTTC
NA	NA	TRBV29-1	TRBJ2-3	CSVFWGETDTQYF	TGCAGCGTTTTTTGGGGAGAAACAGATACGCAGTATTTT
NA	NA	TRBV11-1	TRBJ2-3	CASSLGTGDTQYF	TGTGCCAGCAGCCTAGGAACGGGAGATACGCAGTATTTT
NA	NA	TRBV30	TRBJ2-2	CAWRRTANTGELFF	TGTGCCTGGAGGAGAACAGCGAACACCGGGGAGCTGTTTTTT
once	NA	TRBV5-6	TRBJ1-6	CASSLLIQGSSYNSPLHF	TGTGCCAGCAGCTTGTTAATCCAGGGAAGCTCCTATAATTCACCCCTCCACTTT